What follows describes a single TCR beta chain. This sample was included in a study of blood T cell repertoires in COVID-19. Per the original data handling: Estimation of nucleated cell counts was performed using reference gene primer amplification. The repertoire was sequenced with immunoSEQ multiplex PCR; TCRdb's copy has only in-frame clones and lacks some. The V and J calls and the clone size are those of that table, but D and trimming were determined from the DNA. The sample holds 200,000 to 250,000 clones, around nine tenths seen once. Residents of 24 US areas, aged about 18 to 89 years, made up the participants. Cohort assignment relied on participant-reported clinical history. Losses at the gene ends were 0 bases for V and 6 bases for J; bases not matched to a gene: 6. The CDR3 loop spans 16 amino acids. The germline V gene encodes CDR1 SGDLS and CDR2 YYNGEE.

The chain links TRBV9 to TRBJ2-3; 11 bases are shared with TRBD1. This receptor was taken from a woman between 50 and 59 years old who had recovered from COVID-19. The sample was PBMCs or T cells enriched from blood (not recorded which). The CDR3 DNA sequence: TGTGCCAGCAGCGTAGGGGACAGGGGGAATTGGGATACGCAGTATTTT. It yields the protein CASSVGDRGNWDTQYF.